One sample yielded the 27 T cell receptor beta chains listed below, sequenced in a study of blood T cells in healthy people across ages. Then a second PCR, running roughly 7 to 11 cycles, was carried out with a sample-barcoded 5' primer and a J-beta primer mix. TCRdb ran MiXCR on the 5' RACE reads and lists one entry per CDR3 protein. The table lists about 1,500,000 distinct CDR3 sequences, approximately 28% of them singletons. The specimen was blood. All receptors derive from a woman aged 30 to 39 in good health.

This clonotype came up a few times. The chain is built from TRBV30 and TRBJ1-2, with 8 bases that match TRBD1. The CDR3 is 11 residues long. Germline V gene sequence: CDR1 GTSNPN, CDR2 SVGIG (reference sequence). The V and J ends lost 1 base and 13 bases, in that order; junction bases with no gene match: 5. Here the CDR3 reads CAWSGQGSCTF. The CDR3 DNA sequence: TGTGCCTGGAGTGGACAGGGGTCCTGCACCTTC.

The chain joins TRBV7-2 to TRBJ2-3; D gene ambiguous. V lost 5 bases, J lost 0 bases, and 12 bases lay in between. Germline lookup yields CDR1 SGHTA and CDR2 FQGNSA. The CDR3 sequence is 15 residues long. The CDR3 nucleotides read TGTGCCAGCAGCCGTGCCCGTCCAAGCACAGATACGCAGTATTTT. Translating it yields CASSRARPSTDTQYF.

This sequence joins TRBV20-1 and TRBJ2-3, with TRBD2 matching 8 bases. CDR1 and CDR2 from the germline V gene are DFQATT and SNEGSKA (reference sequence). The CDR3 has 13 residues. Trimming took 4 bases from V and 5 from J; bases not matched to a gene: 5. The CDR3 DNA reads as TGCAGTGCTAAACTAGCGGCCCGAGATACGCAGTATTTT. Protein: CSAKLAARDTQYF.

This clonotype has a count of ten or more. V is TRBV12-3 or TRBV12-4 and J is TRBJ2-7; 9 nucleotides line up with TRBD1. This CDR3 spans 18 amino acids. J was trimmed by 0 bases and V by 6 bases; bases with no gene match: 15. The CDR3 DNA sequence: TGTGCCAGCAGACTTGGGACAGGGAAAGCCTCTAACTCCTACGAGCAGTACTTC. Translating it yields CASRLGTGKASNSYEQYF.

This clonotype has a handful of counts. J is TRBJ1-1 and V is TRBV11-2, with D perhaps TRBD1 (5 bases). Per germline, CDR1 SGHAT and CDR2 FQNNGV. V gave up 4 bases and J gave up 3 bases, with 18 bases separating them. The CDR3 totals 16 residues. DNA of the CDR3: TGTGCCAGCAGCTCATTAAGGGGTCTCCCAGACACTGAAGCTTTCTTT. The encoded protein is CASSSLRGLPDTEAFF. Full variable domain (outside the CDR3, taken from reference TRBV11-2 and TRBJ1-1): EAGVAQSPRYKIIEKRQSVAFWCNPISGHATLYWYQQILGQGPKLLIQFQNNGVVDDSQLPKDRFSAERLKGVDSTLKIQPAKLEDSAVYLCASSSLRGLPDTEAFFGQGTRLTVV.

The gene calls are TRBV9 and TRBJ2-1, with 7 bases lining up with TRBD2. With V trimmed by 3 bases and J by 5 bases, 2 bases remained unmatched. This CDR3 is built from 13 residues. Germline V gives CDR1 SGDLS, CDR2 YYNGEE. The CDR3 DNA reads as TGTGCCAGCAGCGAAACTAGCGACAATGAGCAGTTCTTC. It is translated as CASSETSDNEQFF. The full variable domain, rest sourced from reference TRBV9 and TRBJ2-1, is DSGVTQTPKHLITATGQRVTLRCSPRSGDLSVYWYQQSLDQGLQFLIQYYNGEERAKGNILERFSAQQFPDLHSELNLSSLELGDSALYFCASSETSDNEQFFGPGTRLTVL.

This clonotype was counted many times. The chain combines TRBV20-1 with TRBJ2-1; TRBD2 matches at 14 bases. With 0 bases clipped from V and 3 bases from J, the junction kept 7 bases outside the gene matches. The germline CDR1 and CDR2 sequences are DFQATT and SNEGSKA (reference sequence). This CDR3 is built from 18 residues. The CDR3 sequence: CSARETSGRAVFYNEQFF. CDR3 in DNA: TGCAGTGCTAGAGAGACTAGCGGGAGGGCCGTGTTCTACAATGAGCAGTTCTTC.

This clonotype has at least ten counts. The CDR3 coding sequence is TGTGCCAGCAGTCCCTCTCCGGGACTACTAATTAACATTCAGTACTTC. It codes for CASSPSPGLLINIQYF. This rearrangement joins TRBV28 to TRBJ2-4, with 7 bases matching TRBD2. This CDR3 has 16 residues. The junction had 14 bases not matched to a gene; V was cut back by 5 bases and J by 7 bases. Germline values: CDR1 MDHEN, CDR2 SYDVKM.

This CDR3 reads CASSFYRPLLLNEQFF. Here the CDR3 DNA reads TGTGCCAGCAGCTTCTACCGTCCCCTCCTTCTGAATGAGCAGTTCTTC. V usage is TRBV7-6 and J usage is TRBJ2-1, with unresolved D. Germline lookup yields CDR1 SGHVS and CDR2 FNYEAQ. The CDR3 runs to 16 residues. The V gene lost 3 bases and the J gene lost 7 bases, with 19 bases spanning the gap.

Concerning this clonotype itself: This may arise from a read error, as a much more abundant clone is one base away. The V gene is TRBV29-1, the J gene TRBJ2-5; D may be TRBD1 (6 bases). Germline CDR1 SQVTM, CDR2 ANQGSEA. CDR3 length: 15 amino acids. Trimming removed 7 bases at V and 1 base at J, with 19 bases between. CDR3: CSAGSRDTIQETQYF. The CDR3 bases are TGCAGCGCAGGATCCCGGGACACGATCCAAGAGACCCAGTACTTC.

This clonotype has at least ten counts. The chain joins TRBV7-2 to TRBJ2-7; 9 nucleotides match TRBD2. The J segment lost 6 bases and the V segment lost 1 base, leaving 7 bases of the junction unmatched. This CDR3 contains 15 residues. From germline, CDR1 is SGHTA and CDR2 FQGNSA. The CDR3 DNA reads TGTGCCAGCAGCTTAGGGCTAGCGGGAAATTCCGAGCAGTACTTC. Translating it yields CASSLGLAGNSEQYF. The variable domain in full, with the rest retrieved from reference TRBV7-2 and TRBJ2-7, is GAGVSQSPSNKVTEKGKDVELRCDPISGHTALYWYRQSLGQGLEFLIYFQGNSAPDKSGLPSDRFSAERTGGSVSTLTIQRTQQEDSAVYLCASSLGLAGNSEQYFGPGTRLTVT.

This clonotype was seen ten or more times. The gene calls are TRBV6-5 and TRBJ2-4, with TRBD2 identical over 11 bases. The CDR3 extends over 14 amino acids. V trimming: 6 bases; J trimming: 6 bases; junction bases outside the gene matches: 4. Germline CDR1 and CDR2: MNHEY and SVGAGI. CDR3 nucleotides: TGTGCCAGCAGCCCAGGGACTAGCGGAAACATTCAGTACTTC. Its translation is CASSPGTSGNIQYF.

This sequence joins TRBV12-3 or TRBV12-4 and TRBJ1-3; D may be TRBD1 (5 bases). The CDR3 totals 13 residues. V was pared by 6 bases and J by 8 bases, with 14 bases between. In DNA form, the CDR3 reads TGTGCCAGCAGGACAGCCGGCAGGTACACCATATATTTT. Protein: CASRTAGRYTIYF.

This clonotype was observed a few times. This chain uses TRBV12-3 or TRBV12-4 with TRBJ2-5; D is possibly TRBD2 (6 bases). CDR3 size: 15 residues. V lost 5 bases and J 4 bases, leaving 17 bases between the germline ends. As DNA, the CDR3 is TGTGCCAGCAGTCCTCTTGGGGGAGGTACAGAGACCCAGTACTTC. Its translation: CASSPLGGGTETQYF.

Note on this clonotype: The junction differs from germline at one of its ends, possibly a read error. This chain connects TRBV5-1 to TRBJ1-2; D is undetermined. Germline CDR1 is SGHRS and CDR2 is YFSETQ. This CDR3 has 13 amino acids. This chain's CDR3 is CASSLDRKDGHTF. CDR3 DNA: TGCGCCAGCAGCTTGGACCGGAAGGATGGCCACACCTTC.

The chain is built from TRBV28 and TRBJ2-7; D is undetermined. The J call may be faulty, since TRBJ2-5 better matches the DNA end. CDR1 and CDR2 from the germline V gene are MDHEN and SYDVKM. This CDR3 spans 11 amino acids. CDR3 amino acids: CASSTQATQYF. The CDR3 coding sequence is TGTGCCAGCAGCACCCAGGCGACCCAGTACTTC.

As for this clonotype: This may be a read error: a much more frequent sequence differs by one nucleotide. J is TRBJ2-1 and V is TRBV6-5, with 7 positions matching TRBD2. This CDR3 comprises 15 residues. Germline CDR1 reads MNHEY; CDR2 reads SVGAGI. CDR3 DNA sequence: TGTGCCAGCAGTTACTTGGCGGGAGTGGGTTACGAGCAGGACTTC. As protein: CASSYLAGVGYEQDF.

On this clonotype: This may come from a read error, since a much larger clone is one base off. This chain joins TRBV5-1 and TRBJ2-5, with D uncertain. The DNA end is a closer match to TRBJ2-7, so the J assignment may be wrong. The CDR3 spans 14 residues. Germline CDR1 is SGHRS and CDR2 is YFSETQ. In nucleotides, the CDR3 is TGCGCCAGCAGCTTGAGGAGCAGACTCTACGAGCAGTACTTC. It codes for CASSLRSRLYEQYF.

The chain employs TRBV7-9 and TRBJ2-7; no clear D. Germline values: CDR1 SEHNR, CDR2 FQNEAQ (reference sequence). The CDR3 runs 13 residues. V lost 1 base and J lost 5, with 9 bases in between. CDR3 sequence: CASSLEYAHEQYF. In nucleotides, the CDR3 is TGTGCCAGCAGCTTAGAATACGCCCACGAGCAGTACTTC.

This clonotype was seen once. The rearrangement links TRBV12-3 or TRBV12-4 to TRBJ2-1; 12 bases align to TRBD2. V was pared by 4 bases and J by 4 bases, with 2 bases of the junction left unmatched. The CDR3 consists of 15 residues. This CDR3 reads CASSWTSGIYNEQFF. The CDR3 DNA reads as TGTGCCAGCAGTTGGACTAGCGGGATATACAATGAGCAGTTCTTC.

The gene calls are TRBV24-1 and TRBJ2-1; tentatively, D is TRBD2 (6 bases). V lost 4 bases, J lost 6 bases, and 12 bases lay in between. Per the germline V gene, CDR1 is KGHDR and CDR2 is SFDVKD. The length of the CDR3 is 14 residues. The CDR3 nucleotides are TGTGCCACCAGTGACTCGGGCGGGGCCAATGAGCAGTTCTTC. It encodes CATSDSGGANEQFF.

Only a few counts were recorded for this clonotype. The rearrangement links TRBV7-2 to TRBJ2-7; D might be TRBD1 or TRBD2, each matching 5 bases. In germline, CDR1 is SGHTA, CDR2 FQGNSA. The CDR3 is 13 residues long. Trimming shortened V by 7 bases and J by 4 bases, and 14 bases separated the two germline ends. CDR3 bases: TGTGCCAGCACACAGTGGGGGAGTTACGAGCAGTACTTC. Encoded protein: CASTQWGSYEQYF.

The genes are TRBV20-1 and TRBJ2-5; TRBD1 agrees at 8 bases. CDR1 and CDR2 from the germline V gene are DFQATT and SNEGSKA (reference sequence). CDR3 length: 16 residues. The J segment lost 4 bases and the V segment lost 2 bases, leaving 12 bases of the junction unmatched. CDR3 bases: TGCAGTGCTAGAAGCTCGACAGGGGACCTCCTAGAGACCCAGTACTTC. This gives the protein CSARSSTGDLLETQYF.

The V call is TRBV5-1, the J call TRBJ2-2; possible D gene TRBD2, 6 bases. The CDR3 sequence is 16 residues long. Deletions cut 6 bases from V and 2 bases from J, with 17 bases between. Germline-derived CDR1 and CDR2 are SGHRS and YFSETQ. CDR3 sequence reads: CASMRERISNTGELFF. CDR3 sequence (DNA): TGCGCCAGCATGCGGGAACGGATTTCTAACACCGGGGAGCTGTTTTTT.

This clonotype was recorded a few times. The chain joins TRBV7-8 to TRBJ2-7; TRBD1 aligns across 7 bases. The length of the CDR3 is 15 residues. V shed 2 bases and J 2 bases; nucleotides not matched to a gene: 6. Germline CDR1 reads SGHVS; CDR2 reads FQNEAQ. CDR3 in amino acids: CASSLQTGLAYEQYF. The CDR3 region has the DNA TGTGCCAGCAGCTTACAGACAGGGTTGGCCTACGAGCAGTACTTC.

The rearrangement joins TRBV5-6 to TRBJ2-7; D is possibly TRBD2 (7 bases). V was cut by 4 bases and J by 2 bases, with 16 bases left in between. This CDR3 has 15 amino acids. Germline V gene lookup returns CDR1 SGHDT and CDR2 YYEEEE. The CDR3, as DNA: TGTGCCAGCAGCACGTCGAAGGGGGGGACCTACGAGCAGTACTTC. As protein: CASSTSKGGTYEQYF.

This clonotype has a count of ten or more. The rearrangement uses TRBV29-1 and TRBJ2-7; D uncertain. In germline, CDR1 is SQVTM, CDR2 ANQGSEA. This CDR3 spans 11 amino acids. V lost 5 bases to trimming and J lost 5 bases, with 10 bases between them. The CDR3 region is CSVYSRNEQYF. The CDR3 region has the DNA TGCAGCGTTTATTCAAGGAACGAGCAGTACTTC.